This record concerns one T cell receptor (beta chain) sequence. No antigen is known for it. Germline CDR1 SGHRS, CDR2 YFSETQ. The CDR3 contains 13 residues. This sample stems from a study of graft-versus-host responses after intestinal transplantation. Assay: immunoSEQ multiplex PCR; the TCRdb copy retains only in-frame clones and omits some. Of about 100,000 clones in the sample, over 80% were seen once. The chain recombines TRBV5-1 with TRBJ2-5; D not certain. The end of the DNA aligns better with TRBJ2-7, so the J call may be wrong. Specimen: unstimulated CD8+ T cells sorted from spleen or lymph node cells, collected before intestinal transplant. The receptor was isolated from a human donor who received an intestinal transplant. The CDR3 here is CASSLGSVAEQYF. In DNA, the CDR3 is TGCGCCAGCAGCTTAGGTAGTGTGGCCGAGCAGTACTTC.